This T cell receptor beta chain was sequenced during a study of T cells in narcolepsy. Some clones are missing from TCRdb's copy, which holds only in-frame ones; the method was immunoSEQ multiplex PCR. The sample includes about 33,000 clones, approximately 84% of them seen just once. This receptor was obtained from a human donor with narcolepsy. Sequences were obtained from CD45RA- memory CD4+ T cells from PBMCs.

This CDR3 reads CASRGEQSNQPQHF. CDR3 DNA sequence: TGTGCCAGCCGCGGGGAGCAGAGCAATCAGCCCCAGCATTTT. The chain carries TRBV6-1 and TRBJ1-5; D gene uncertain. In germline, CDR1 is MNHNS, CDR2 SASEGT. There are 14 residues in the CDR3. Deletions cut 8 bases from V and 1 base from J, with 12 bases between.